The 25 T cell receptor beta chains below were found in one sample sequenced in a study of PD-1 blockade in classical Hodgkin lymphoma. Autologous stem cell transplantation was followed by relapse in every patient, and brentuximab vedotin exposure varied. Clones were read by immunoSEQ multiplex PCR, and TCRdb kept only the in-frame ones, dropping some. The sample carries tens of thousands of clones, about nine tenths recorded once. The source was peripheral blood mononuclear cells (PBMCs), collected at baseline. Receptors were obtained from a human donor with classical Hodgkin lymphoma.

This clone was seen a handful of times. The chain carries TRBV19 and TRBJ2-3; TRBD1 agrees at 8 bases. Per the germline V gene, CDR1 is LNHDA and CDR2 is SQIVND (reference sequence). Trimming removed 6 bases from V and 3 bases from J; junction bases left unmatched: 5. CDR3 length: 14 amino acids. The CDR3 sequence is CASRGRGRTDTQYF. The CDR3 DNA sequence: TGTGCCAGTAGGGGCAGGGGGCGTACAGATACGCAGTATTTT. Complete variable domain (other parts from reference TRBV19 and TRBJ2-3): DGGITQSPKYLFRKEGQNVTLSCEQNLNHDAMYWYRQDPGQGLRLIYYSQIVNDFQKGDIAEGYSVSREKKESFPLTVTSAQKNPTAFYLCASRGRGRTDTQYFGPGTRLTVL.

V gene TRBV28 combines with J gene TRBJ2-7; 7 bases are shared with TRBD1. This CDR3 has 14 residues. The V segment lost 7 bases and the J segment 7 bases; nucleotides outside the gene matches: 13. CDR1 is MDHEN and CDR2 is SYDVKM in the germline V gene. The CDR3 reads CASNRDSALLEQYF. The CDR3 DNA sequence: TGTGCCAGCAACCGGGACAGTGCCCTACTTGAGCAGTACTTC.

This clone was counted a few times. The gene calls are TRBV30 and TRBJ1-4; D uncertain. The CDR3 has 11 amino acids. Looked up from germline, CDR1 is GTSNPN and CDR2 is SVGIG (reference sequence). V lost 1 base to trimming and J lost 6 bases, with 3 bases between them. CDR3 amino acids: CAWSAYEKLFF. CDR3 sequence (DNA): TGTGCCTGGAGTGCGTATGAAAAACTGTTTTTT.

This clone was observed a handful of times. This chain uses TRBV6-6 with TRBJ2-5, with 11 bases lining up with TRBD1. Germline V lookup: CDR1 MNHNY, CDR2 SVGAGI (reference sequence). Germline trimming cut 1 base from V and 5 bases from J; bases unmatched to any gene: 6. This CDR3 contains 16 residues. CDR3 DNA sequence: TGTGCCAGCAGTTACTGGACAGGGGGCGGTCCGGAGACCCAGTACTTC. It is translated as CASSYWTGGGPETQYF.

Here the CDR3 DNA reads TGTGCCTGGAGCCGGGGACAGGATCAGCCCCAGCATTTT. The encoded protein is CAWSRGQDQPQHF. The chain links TRBV30 to TRBJ1-5; 8 bases are shared with TRBD1. The CDR3 spans 13 residues. After removal of 3 bases from V and 5 bases from J, the junction contained 3 bases not matched to a gene. Looked up from germline, CDR1 is GTSNPN and CDR2 is SVGIG (reference sequence).

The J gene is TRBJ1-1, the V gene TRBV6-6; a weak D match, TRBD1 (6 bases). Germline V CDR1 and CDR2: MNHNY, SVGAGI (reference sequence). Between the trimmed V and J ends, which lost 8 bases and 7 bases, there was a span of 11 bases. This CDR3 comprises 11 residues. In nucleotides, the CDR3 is TGTGCCAGCGGGGCGGACAGTGAAGCTTTCTTT. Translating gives CASGADSEAFF.

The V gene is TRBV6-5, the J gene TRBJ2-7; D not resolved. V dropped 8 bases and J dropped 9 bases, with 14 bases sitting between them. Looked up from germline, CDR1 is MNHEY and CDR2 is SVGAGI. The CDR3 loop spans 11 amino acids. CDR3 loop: CASAGGSGQYF. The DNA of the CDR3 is TGTGCCAGCGCTGGCGGTAGTGGGCAGTACTTC.

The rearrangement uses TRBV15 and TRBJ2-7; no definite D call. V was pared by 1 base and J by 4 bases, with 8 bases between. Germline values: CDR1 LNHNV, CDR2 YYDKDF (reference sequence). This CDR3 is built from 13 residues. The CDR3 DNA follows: TGTGCCACCAGCAGAGCCATTCAGTACGAGCAGTACTTC. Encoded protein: CATSRAIQYEQYF.

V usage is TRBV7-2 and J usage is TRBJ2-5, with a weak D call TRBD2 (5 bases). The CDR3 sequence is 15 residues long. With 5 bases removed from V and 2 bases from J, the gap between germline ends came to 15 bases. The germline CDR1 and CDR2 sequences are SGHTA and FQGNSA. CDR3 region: CASSRRTSNQETQYF. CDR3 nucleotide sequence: TGTGCCAGCAGCCGGAGGACTTCCAATCAAGAGACCCAGTACTTC.

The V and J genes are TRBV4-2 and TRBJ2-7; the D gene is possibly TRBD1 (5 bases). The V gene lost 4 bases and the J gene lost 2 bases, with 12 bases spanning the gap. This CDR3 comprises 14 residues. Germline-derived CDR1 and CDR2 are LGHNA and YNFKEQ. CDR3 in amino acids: CASSPPGKPYEQYF. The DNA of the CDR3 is TGTGCCAGCAGCCCCCCAGGGAAACCCTACGAGCAGTACTTC.

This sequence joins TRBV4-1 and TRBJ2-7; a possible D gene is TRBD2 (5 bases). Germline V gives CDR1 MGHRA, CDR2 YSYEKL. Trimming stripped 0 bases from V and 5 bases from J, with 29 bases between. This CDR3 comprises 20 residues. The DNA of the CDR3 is TGCGCCAGCAGCCAAGATCCCCGACTAATTCCCCTCCTACGAGCCCACGAGCAGTACTTC. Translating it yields CASSQDPRLIPLLRAHEQYF.

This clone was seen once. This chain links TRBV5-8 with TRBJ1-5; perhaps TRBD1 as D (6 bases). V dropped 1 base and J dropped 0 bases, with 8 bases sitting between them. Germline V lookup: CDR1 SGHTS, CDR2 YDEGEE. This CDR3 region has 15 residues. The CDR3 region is CASSLTGYSNQPQHF. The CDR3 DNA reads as TGTGCCAGCAGCTTGACAGGGTATAGCAATCAGCCCCAGCATTTT. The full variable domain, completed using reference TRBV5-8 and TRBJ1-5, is EAGVTQSPTHLIKTRGQQATLRCSPISGHTSVYWYQQALGLGLQFLLWYDEGEERNRGNFPPRFSGRQFPNYSSELNVNALELEDSALYLCASSLTGYSNQPQHFGDGTRLSIL.

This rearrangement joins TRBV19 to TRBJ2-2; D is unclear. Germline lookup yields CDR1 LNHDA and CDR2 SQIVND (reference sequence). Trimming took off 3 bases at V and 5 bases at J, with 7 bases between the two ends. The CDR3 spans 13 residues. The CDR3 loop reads CASSINPTGELFF. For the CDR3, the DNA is TGTGCCAGTAGTATCAACCCGACCGGGGAGCTGTTTTTT.

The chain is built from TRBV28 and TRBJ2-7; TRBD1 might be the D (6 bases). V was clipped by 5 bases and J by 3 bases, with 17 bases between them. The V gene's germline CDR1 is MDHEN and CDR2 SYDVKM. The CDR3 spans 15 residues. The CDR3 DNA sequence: TGTGCCAGCAGTCCCCCCAGGGGAAGGTACTACGAGCAGTACTTC. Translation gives CASSPPRGRYYEQYF.

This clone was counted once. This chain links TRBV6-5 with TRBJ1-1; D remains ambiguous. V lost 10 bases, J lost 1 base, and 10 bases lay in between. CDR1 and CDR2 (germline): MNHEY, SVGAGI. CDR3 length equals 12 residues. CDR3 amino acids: CATRDGNTEAFF. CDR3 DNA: TGTGCCACCCGAGATGGGAACACTGAAGCTTTCTTT.

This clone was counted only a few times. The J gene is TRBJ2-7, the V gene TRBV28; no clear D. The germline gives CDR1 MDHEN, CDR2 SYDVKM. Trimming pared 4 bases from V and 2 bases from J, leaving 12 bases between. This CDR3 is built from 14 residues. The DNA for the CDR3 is TGTGCCAGCAGTTCTCACACCATCACCTACGAGCAGTACTTC. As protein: CASSSHTITYEQYF.

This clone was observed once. The CDR3 reads CASSPDSYGTEAFF. CDR3 DNA: TGCGCCAGCAGCCCGGACTCATATGGGACTGAAGCTTTCTTT. The chain recombines TRBV5-1 with TRBJ1-1; D unresolved. This CDR3 contains 14 residues. Between the trimmed V and J ends, which lost 4 bases and 5 bases, there was a span of 15 bases. CDR1 is SGHRS, CDR2 YFSETQ, per germline.

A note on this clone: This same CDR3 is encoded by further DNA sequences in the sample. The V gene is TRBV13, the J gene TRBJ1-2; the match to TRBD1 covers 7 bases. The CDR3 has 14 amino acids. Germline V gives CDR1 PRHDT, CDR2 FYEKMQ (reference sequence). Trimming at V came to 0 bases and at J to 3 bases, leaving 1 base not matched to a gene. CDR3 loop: CASSLGTGDYGYTF. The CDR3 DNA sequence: TGTGCCAGCAGCTTAGGCACAGGGGACTATGGCTACACCTTC. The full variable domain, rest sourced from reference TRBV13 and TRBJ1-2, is AAGVIQSPRHLIKEKRETATLKCYPIPRHDTVYWYQQGPGQDPQFLISFYEKMQSDKGSIPDRFSAQQFSDYHSELNMSSLELGDSALYFCASSLGTGDYGYTFGSGTRLTVV.

The CDR3 nucleotides are TGTGCCAGCAGCGTTGGTAGCGGGAACGGGTACGAGCAGTACTTC. This encodes CASSVGSGNGYEQYF. The rearrangement joins TRBV9 to TRBJ2-7; 8 bases agree with TRBD2. V lost 2 bases and J lost 4; bases outside the gene matches: 8. Germline V lookup: CDR1 SGDLS, CDR2 YYNGEE. This CDR3 has 15 residues.

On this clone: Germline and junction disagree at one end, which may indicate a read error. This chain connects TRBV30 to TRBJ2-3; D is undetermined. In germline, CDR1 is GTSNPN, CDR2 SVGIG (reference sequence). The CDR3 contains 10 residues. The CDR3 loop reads CGLGRDTQYF. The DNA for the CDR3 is TGCGGTCTCGGGCGAGATACGCAGTATTTT.

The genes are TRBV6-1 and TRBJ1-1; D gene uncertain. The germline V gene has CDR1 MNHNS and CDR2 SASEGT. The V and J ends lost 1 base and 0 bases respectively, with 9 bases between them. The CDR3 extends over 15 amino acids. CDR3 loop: CASSEGRRMNTEAFF. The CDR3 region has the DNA TGTGCCAGCAGTGAAGGACGGCGGATGAACACTGAAGCTTTCTTT.

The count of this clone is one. In DNA, the CDR3 is TGCGCCAGCAGCCCAGACCGGAATCAGCCCCAGCATTTT. Translation: CASSPDRNQPQHF. The chain uses TRBV5-1 and TRBJ1-5; unclear D gene. The V and J ends lost 4 bases and 4 bases respectively, with 9 bases between them. Germline CDR1 is SGHRS and CDR2 is YFSETQ. The length of the CDR3 is 13 residues.

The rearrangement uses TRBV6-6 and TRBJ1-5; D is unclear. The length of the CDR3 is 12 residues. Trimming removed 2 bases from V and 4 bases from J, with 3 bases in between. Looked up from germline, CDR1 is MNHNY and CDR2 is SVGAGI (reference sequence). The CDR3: CASSYANQPQHF. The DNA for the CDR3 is TGTGCCAGCAGTTACGCAAATCAGCCCCAGCATTTT.

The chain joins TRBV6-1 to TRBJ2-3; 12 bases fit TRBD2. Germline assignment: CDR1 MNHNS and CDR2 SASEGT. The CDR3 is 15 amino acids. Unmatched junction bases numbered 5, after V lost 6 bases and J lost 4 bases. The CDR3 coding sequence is TGTGCCAGCAGATCGGGACTAGCGGGCGCAGATACGCAGTATTTT. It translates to CASRSGLAGADTQYF.

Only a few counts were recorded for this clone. CDR3 sequence: CASSIPTWWEQYF. The CDR3 coding sequence is TGTGCCAGTAGTATCCCGACCTGGTGGGAGCAGTACTTC. The chain employs TRBV19 and TRBJ2-7; D ambiguous. V was cut by 3 bases and J by 7 bases, with 13 bases left in between. In germline, CDR1 is LNHDA, CDR2 SQIVND (reference sequence). CDR3 length equals 13 residues.